This TCR beta chain was documented in a study of T cell responses to AZD1222 COVID-19 vaccine. Second-dose recipients at about 4 or about 12 weeks were treated as one pooled group. Study results and limitations: The reported proportion of spike-specific TCRs targeting unmutated variant regions was nearly half. Mostly white British, mostly female donors; authors suggested clonal diversity may be underestimated.

CDR1 SNHLY and CDR2 FYNNEI come from the germline V gene. With 8 bases clipped from V and 8 bases from J, the junction kept 11 bases outside the gene matches. CDR3 size: 15 residues. Only in-frame clones appear in the TCRdb table, and some are missing; sequencing was by immunoSEQ multiplex PCR. In the table there are roughly 100,000 clones, nearly 90% of which are singletons. This clone was counted once. Its antigen is undetermined. The sample was peripheral blood, taken 28 days after the second AZD1222 dose. The sequence was obtained from an adult who received the AZD1222 COVID-19 vaccine. The chain uses TRBV2 and TRBJ2-1; TRBD2 matches at 11 bases. CDR3 sequence (DNA): TGTGCCAGCTCCCCCGATAGCGGGAGGGGCCATGAGCAGTTCTTC. Its protein is CASSPDSGRGHEQFF. Variable domain in full (rest from reference TRBV2 and TRBJ2-1): EPEVTQTPSHQVTQMGQEVILRCVPISNHLYFYWYRQILGQKVEFLVSFYNNEISEKSEIFDDQFSVERPDGSNFTLKIRSTKLEDSAMYFCASSPDSGRGHEQFFGPGTRLTVL.